This entry lists 18 T cell receptor beta chains sequenced from one sample in a study of T cell responses to AZD1222 COVID-19 vaccine. Generated by immunoSEQ multiplex PCR, the TCRdb table keeps only in-frame clones and is missing some. The table includes about 110,000 clones, roughly 90% detected once. Sample: peripheral blood, taken 28 days after the second AZD1222 dose. These receptors were collected from an adult who received the AZD1222 COVID-19 vaccine.

This chain links TRBV5-1 with TRBJ1-6; D not resolved. The CDR3 contains 15 residues. With 0 bases removed from V and 3 bases from J, the gap between germline ends came to 7 bases. The germline V gene has CDR1 SGHRS and CDR2 YFSETQ. CDR3 nucleotide sequence: TGCGCCAGCAGCTTGGGCCAGGACTATAATTCACCCCTCCACTTT. This codes for CASSLGQDYNSPLHF.

The V and J genes are TRBV5-1 and TRBJ2-3, with 10 bases fitting TRBD2. Germline CDR1 SGHRS, CDR2 YFSETQ. This CDR3 region has 16 residues. V was pared by 0 bases and J by 8 bases, with 9 bases of the junction left unmatched. CDR3: CASSLVAGGGAATQYF. In DNA, the CDR3 is TGCGCCAGCAGCTTGGTAGCGGGAGGTGGGGCAGCTACGCAGTATTTT.

With respect to this clone: Other nucleotide sequences in the sample specify the same CDR3. The rearrangement joins TRBV7-9 to TRBJ1-1; 7 nucleotides align to TRBD1. The CDR3 covers 13 residues. From germline, CDR1 is SEHNR and CDR2 FQNEAQ (reference sequence). J lost 7 bases, V lost 1 base, and 3 bases had no gene match. In DNA, the CDR3 is TGTGCCAGCAGCTTAGGGCAGGGGGGTGAAGCTTTCTTT. This translates into CASSLGQGGEAFF.

The chain is built from TRBV27 and TRBJ2-5, with a weak D call TRBD1 (6 bases). The ends were cut back, 4 bases at V and 4 bases at J, with 13 bases in the middle. Germline values: CDR1 MNHEY, CDR2 SMNVEV (reference sequence). The CDR3 contains 14 residues. In DNA form, the CDR3 reads TGTGCCAGCAGTTCGGGACAAGATTTAGAGACCCAGTACTTC. Its protein is CASSSGQDLETQYF.

The sample holds one count of this clone. V is TRBV7-6 and J is TRBJ1-2, with a weak D call TRBD1 (6 bases). Trimming pared 1 base from V and 4 bases from J, leaving 19 bases between. Germline-derived CDR1 and CDR2 are SGHVS and FNYEAQ. This CDR3 is built from 17 residues. CDR3 in DNA: TGTGCCAGCAGCTTAGGGAAAAACAGGGTTCTGGGCTATGGCTACACCTTC. Its translation is CASSLGKNRVLGYGYTF.

The chain recombines TRBV5-1 with TRBJ1-1; perhaps TRBD1 as D (5 bases). With 6 bases removed from V and 5 bases from J, the gap between germline ends came to 14 bases. Germline values: CDR1 SGHRS, CDR2 YFSETQ. The length of the CDR3 is 13 residues. As DNA, the CDR3 is TGCGCCAGCAAGATACAGGTGACGACTGAAGCTTTCTTT. Translation: CASKIQVTTEAFF.

This chain connects TRBV7-9 to TRBJ1-1; 8 bases map to TRBD1. V dropped 1 base and J dropped 5; count of bases not matched to a gene: 6. CDR1 SEHNR and CDR2 FQNEAQ come from the germline V gene (reference sequence). This CDR3 has 15 amino acids. The CDR3 reads CASSLETGGGTEAFF. CDR3 coding DNA: TGTGCCAGCAGCTTAGAAACAGGGGGTGGGACTGAAGCTTTCTTT.

The chain has TRBV18 and TRBJ1-2, with D unresolved. V was shortened by 3 bases and J by 2 bases, with 13 bases between the two germline ends. This CDR3 is 15 amino acids long. From germline, CDR1 is KGHSH and CDR2 LQKENI. The CDR3 sequence: CASSPVGRLNYGYTF. CDR3 in DNA: TGTGCCAGCTCACCCGTCGGGCGTCTCAACTATGGCTACACCTTC.

The gene calls are TRBV5-1 and TRBJ1-6, with D unresolved. Between the trimmed V and J ends, which lost 0 bases and 7 bases, there was a span of 5 bases. Germline V gives CDR1 SGHRS, CDR2 YFSETQ. The CDR3 is made up of 13 amino acids. The CDR3, as DNA: TGCGCCAGCAGCTTGGTAGCAAATTCACCCCTCCACTTT. Protein product: CASSLVANSPLHF.

This chain connects TRBV18 to TRBJ2-5; a possible D gene is TRBD2 (6 bases). Germline CDR1 is KGHSH and CDR2 is LQKENI. The CDR3 is 14 amino acids. Trimming cost V 0 bases and J 5 bases, with 10 bases left between them. The CDR3 coding sequence is TGTGCCAGCTCACCACCGGCGGGGAGGGAGACCCAGTACTTC. This sequence encodes CASSPPAGRETQYF.

For this clone: This sample also contains other DNA sequences that code for the same CDR3. The J gene is TRBJ2-2, the V gene TRBV27; tentative D call: TRBD2 (7 bases). The ends were cut back, 2 bases at V and 5 bases at J, with 24 bases in the middle. The CDR3 runs to 19 residues. Looked up from germline, CDR1 is MNHEY and CDR2 is SMNVEV (reference sequence). The CDR3 DNA is TGTGCCAGCAGTTTAAATTTTTGGGTCGGGGGGCGTTGGACCGGGGAGCTGTTTTTT. Translated, it gives CASSLNFWVGGRWTGELFF.

The chain has TRBV11-2 and TRBJ1-1; no reliable D call. V shed 1 base and J shed 2 bases, with 5 bases lying between them. The CDR3 loop spans 13 amino acids. CDR1 and CDR2 (germline): SGHAT, FQNNGV. CDR3 sequence reads: CASSLGVNTEAFF. The DNA for the CDR3 is TGTGCCAGCAGCTTAGGAGTAAACACTGAAGCTTTCTTT.

The chain couples TRBV28 to TRBJ1-4; possibly TRBD1 for D (5 bases). Trimming left V 5 bases short and J 3 bases short, with 13 bases between. Germline loops: CDR1 MDHEN, CDR2 SYDVKM. The CDR3 is made up of 15 amino acids. CDR3 bases: TGTGCCAGCAGTACCCCGGGGGATTCTAATGAAAAACTGTTTTTT. It translates to CASSTPGDSNEKLFF.

This clone has more than one count but fewer than ten. V gene TRBV7-2 combines with J gene TRBJ2-7; D is unclear. Trimming removed 1 base from V and 0 bases from J, with 7 bases in between. CDR1 is SGHTA and CDR2 is FQGNSA in the germline V gene. The CDR3 is made up of 14 amino acids. This chain's CDR3 is CASSLEVYSYEQYF. The DNA of the CDR3 is TGTGCCAGCAGCTTAGAAGTCTACTCCTACGAGCAGTACTTC.

This clone occurred a few times. The chain has TRBV11-3 and TRBJ2-5; D is possibly TRBD1 or TRBD2 (6 bases each). CDR3 length: 14 residues. Germline lookup yields CDR1 SGHNT and CDR2 YENEEA. Trimming removed 4 bases from V and 5 bases from J, with 14 bases in between. CDR3 DNA sequence: TGTGCCAGCAGCTCGAGGGGGGCGCCTGAGACCCAGTACTTC. This codes for CASSSRGAPETQYF.

This chain uses TRBV7-3 with TRBJ1-2; 8 nucleotides align to TRBD1. The germline V gene has CDR1 SGHTA and CDR2 FQGTGA. The CDR3 sequence is 13 residues long. Germline trimming cut 6 bases from V and 3 bases from J; bases unmatched to any gene: 3. The CDR3 loop is CASSTGGHYGYTF. The CDR3 bases are TGTGCCAGCAGTACAGGGGGACACTATGGCTACACCTTC.

The V call is TRBV6-5, the J call TRBJ2-7; 8 bases align to TRBD1. The CDR3 is made up of 13 amino acids. The V gene end was trimmed by 10 bases and the J gene end by 2 bases; junction bases not matched to a gene: 7. Per the germline V gene, CDR1 is MNHEY and CDR2 is SVGAGI. The CDR3 DNA follows: TGTGCCACCGAGGACAGGGCAACCTACGAGCAGTACTTC. The encoded protein is CATEDRATYEQYF.

This sequence joins TRBV11-3 and TRBJ1-4; 8 bases line up with TRBD1. This CDR3 spans 15 amino acids. Trimming removed 5 bases from V and 7 bases from J; junction bases left unmatched: 9. CDR1 is SGHNT and CDR2 is YENEEA in the germline V gene. The CDR3 spells CASSRGQGRLEKLFF. The CDR3 bases are TGTGCCAGCAGCCGCGGACAGGGAAGACTTGAAAAACTGTTTTTT.